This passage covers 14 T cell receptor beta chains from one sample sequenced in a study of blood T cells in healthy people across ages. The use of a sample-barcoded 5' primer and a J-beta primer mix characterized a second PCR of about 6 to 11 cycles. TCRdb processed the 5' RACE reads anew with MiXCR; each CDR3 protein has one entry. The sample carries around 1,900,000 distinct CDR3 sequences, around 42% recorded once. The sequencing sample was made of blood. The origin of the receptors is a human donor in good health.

The CDR3 region is CSARRGANTGELFF. The CDR3 coding sequence is TGCAGTGCTAGGAGGGGGGCGAACACCGGGGAGCTGTTTTTT. This chain links TRBV20-1 with TRBJ2-2; D tentatively fits TRBD1 or TRBD2 (6 bases each). Trimming cost V 3 bases and J 0 bases, with 8 bases left between them. The CDR3 consists of 14 residues. Germline V CDR1 and CDR2: DFQATT, SNEGSKA (reference sequence).

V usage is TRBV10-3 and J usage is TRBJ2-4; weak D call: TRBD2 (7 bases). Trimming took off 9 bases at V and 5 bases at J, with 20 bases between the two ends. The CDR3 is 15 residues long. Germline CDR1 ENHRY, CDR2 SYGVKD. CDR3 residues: CAIGGGANHENIQYF. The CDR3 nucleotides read TGTGCCATTGGGGGGGGGGCGAATCACGAAAACATTCAGTACTTC.

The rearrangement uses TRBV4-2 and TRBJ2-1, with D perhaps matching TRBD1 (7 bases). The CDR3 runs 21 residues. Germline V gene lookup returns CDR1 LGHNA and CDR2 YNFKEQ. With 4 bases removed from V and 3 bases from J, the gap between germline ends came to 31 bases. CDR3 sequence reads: CASSLRGGNGGGPKNYNEQFF. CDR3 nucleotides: TGTGCCAGCAGCCTCCGAGGAGGGAACGGAGGGGGCCCCAAAAACTACAATGAGCAGTTCTTC.

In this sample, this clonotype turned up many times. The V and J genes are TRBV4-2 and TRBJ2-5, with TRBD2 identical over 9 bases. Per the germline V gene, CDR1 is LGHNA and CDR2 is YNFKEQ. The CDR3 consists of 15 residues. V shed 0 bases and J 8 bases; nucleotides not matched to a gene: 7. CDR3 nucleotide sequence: TGTGCCAGCAGCCAAGATAGGGGGACTAGCTACACCCAGTACTTC. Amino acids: CASSQDRGTSYTQYF.

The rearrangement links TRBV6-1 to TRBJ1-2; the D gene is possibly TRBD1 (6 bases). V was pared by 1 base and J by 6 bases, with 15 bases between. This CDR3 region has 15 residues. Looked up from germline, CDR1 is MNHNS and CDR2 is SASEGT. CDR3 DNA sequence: TGTGCCAGCAGTGAAGTTGTGGGAGGGGGGAATGGCTACACCTTC. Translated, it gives CASSEVVGGGNGYTF.

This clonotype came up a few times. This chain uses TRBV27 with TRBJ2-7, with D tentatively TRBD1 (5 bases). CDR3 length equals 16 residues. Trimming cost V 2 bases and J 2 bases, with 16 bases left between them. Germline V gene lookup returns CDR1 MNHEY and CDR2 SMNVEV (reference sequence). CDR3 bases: TGTGCCAGCAGTTTAGGCCAACGGACACCTACCTACGAGCAGTACTTC. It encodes CASSLGQRTPTYEQYF.

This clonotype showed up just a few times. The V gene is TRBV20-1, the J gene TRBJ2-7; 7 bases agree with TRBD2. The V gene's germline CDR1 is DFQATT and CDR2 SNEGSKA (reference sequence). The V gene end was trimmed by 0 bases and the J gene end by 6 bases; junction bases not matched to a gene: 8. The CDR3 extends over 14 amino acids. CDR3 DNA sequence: TGCAGTGCTAGAGATCCGGGCAGGGAGGGCGAGCAGTACTTC. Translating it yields CSARDPGREGEQYF.

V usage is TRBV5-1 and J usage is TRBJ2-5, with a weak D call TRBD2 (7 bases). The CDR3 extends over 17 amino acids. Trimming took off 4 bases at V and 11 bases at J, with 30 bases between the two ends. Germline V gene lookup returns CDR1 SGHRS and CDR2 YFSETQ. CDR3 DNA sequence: TGCGCCAGCAGCCCCCCGGGACACGCGTCCCCCATCGGGGGGCAGTACTTC. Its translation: CASSPPGHASPIGGQYF. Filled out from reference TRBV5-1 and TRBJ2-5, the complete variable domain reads KAGVTQTPRYLIKTRGQQVTLSCSPISGHRSVSWYQQTPGQGLQFLFEYFSETQRNKGNFPGRFSGRQFSNSRSEMNVSTLELGDSALYLCASSPPGHASPIGGQYFGPGTRLLVL.

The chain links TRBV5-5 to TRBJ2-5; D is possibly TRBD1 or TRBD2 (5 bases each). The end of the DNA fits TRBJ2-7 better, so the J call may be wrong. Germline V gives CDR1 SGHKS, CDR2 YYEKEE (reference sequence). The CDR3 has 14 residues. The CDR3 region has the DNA TGTGCCAGCAGCTTGCACGGGGACCCCTACGAGCAGTACTTC. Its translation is CASSLHGDPYEQYF.

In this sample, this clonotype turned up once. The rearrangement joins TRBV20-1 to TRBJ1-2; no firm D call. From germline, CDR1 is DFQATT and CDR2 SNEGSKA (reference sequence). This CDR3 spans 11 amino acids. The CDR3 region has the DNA TGCACCGGGAACCCCGCGGATGGCTACACCTTC. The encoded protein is CTGNPADGYTF.

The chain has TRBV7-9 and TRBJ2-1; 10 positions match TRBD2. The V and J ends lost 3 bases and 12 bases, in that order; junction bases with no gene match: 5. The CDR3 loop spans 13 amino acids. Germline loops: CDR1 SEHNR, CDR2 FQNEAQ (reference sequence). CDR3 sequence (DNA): TGTGCCAGCAGCTTCGGCGTAGCGGGGGGGCAGTTCTTC. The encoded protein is CASSFGVAGGQFF.

The CDR3 sequence is CASTFGPSGANVLTF. DNA of the CDR3: TGCGCCAGCACCTTTGGACCTTCTGGGGCCAACGTCCTGACTTTC. The chain combines TRBV4-3 with TRBJ2-6; D gene ambiguous. V was trimmed by 7 bases and J by 1 base, leaving 11 bases between them. The germline CDR1 and CDR2 sequences are LGHNA and YSLEER. This CDR3 spans 15 amino acids.

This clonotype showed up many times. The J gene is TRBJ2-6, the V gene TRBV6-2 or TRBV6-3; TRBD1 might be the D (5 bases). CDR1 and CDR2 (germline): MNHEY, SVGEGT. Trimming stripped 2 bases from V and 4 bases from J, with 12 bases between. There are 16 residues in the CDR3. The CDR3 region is CASSYRQGGGANVLTF. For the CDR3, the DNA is TGTGCCAGCAGTTACCGGCAGGGTGGAGGGGCCAACGTCCTGACTTTC.

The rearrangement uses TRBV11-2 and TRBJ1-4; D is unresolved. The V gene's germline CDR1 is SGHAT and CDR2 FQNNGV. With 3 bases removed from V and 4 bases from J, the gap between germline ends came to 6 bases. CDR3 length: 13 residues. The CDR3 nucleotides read TGTGCCAGCAGCTTCCGGAGTAATGAAAAACTGTTTTTT. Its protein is CASSFRSNEKLFF.